Listed below are T cell receptor beta chains from one sample, sequenced in a study of early T cells in non-severe SARS-CoV-2 infection. A single record per CDR3 protein comes from TCRdb applying MiXCR to the 5' RACE reads. The table lists some 48,000 distinct CDR3 sequences, 7.7% of them singletons. Sequenced material: whole blood. All receptors derive from an adult who was a healthcare worker with PCR-confirmed SARS-CoV-2 infection or an uninfected control (not recorded which). Both conserved end residues are part of each CDR3. Each record gives: clone size, V gene, J gene, CDR3 protein. Size tells how often a clone was seen (once, few, many) or the class of an expanded clone, and some rows leave it out.

few	TRBV29-1	TRBJ2-3	CSVESGGDTQYF
many	TRBV30	TRBJ2-1	CAWIEYNEQFF
NA	TRBV16	TRBJ2-7	CASSQGTVSYEQYF
many	TRBV6-5	TRBJ2-3	CASSYGETDTQYF
few	TRBV5-6	TRBJ2-1	CASSLGQGRTEQFF
many	TRBV27	TRBJ2-1	CASSLYPSSYNEQFF
NA	TRBV30	TRBJ2-1	CAWSGRSPYNEQFF
many	TRBV20-1	TRBJ2-7	CSAPKAVGYEQYF
NA	TRBV29-1	TRBJ1-1	CSVARTGDTEAFF
few	TRBV6-5	TRBJ1-1	CASSYRDGRGTEAFF
many	TRBV18	TRBJ1-1	CASSPPVGRNTEAFF
NA	TRBV2	TRBJ1-1	CARGLRNTEAFF
few	TRBV7-9	TRBJ1-1	CASRLTGTF
NA	TRBV20-1	TRBJ2-7	CSAPAQGGTYEQYF
NA	TRBV5-6	TRBJ1-1	CASSSLLTRAGTLRGAFF
NA	TRBV4-2	TRBJ2-7	CASSQEWGGSYEQYF
few	TRBV5-1	TRBJ1-2	CASSLGPTTNYGYTF
many	TRBV7-7	TRBJ1-1	CASSFSENTEAFF
many	TRBV20-1	TRBJ1-5	CSARQGISNQPQHF
few	TRBV12-3/TRBV12-4	TRBJ2-3	CASSLAADTQYF
NA	TRBV6-1	TRBJ2-7	CASSVLDTGGFYEQYF
many	TRBV12-3/TRBV12-4	TRBJ2-3	CASVKQLGTDTQYF
many	TRBV27	TRBJ2-1	CASSSRTQSSYNEQFF
NA	TRBV11-2	TRBJ2-5	CASTNEPRQETQYF
NA	TRBV2	TRBJ2-1	CASSEGISSYNEQFF
NA	TRBV19	TRBJ2-1	CASSIRLAGDNEQFF
NA	TRBV6-5	TRBJ2-2	CASSRDGNTGELFF
few	TRBV7-2	TRBJ2-1	CASSPGRTTVEQFF
few	TRBV10-1	TRBJ1-4	CASSARSNEKLFF
few	TRBV12-3/TRBV12-4	TRBJ1-1	CASSYGVVTEAFF
NA	TRBV19	TRBJ2-3	CASSMDSYTQYF
NA	TRBV29-1	TRBJ2-7	CSVKQGVGDEQYF
NA	TRBV12-3/TRBV12-4	TRBJ1-1	CASSLIQHTEAFF
medium-sized	TRBV20-1	TRBJ1-2	CSAQVQGNYGYTF
few	TRBV2	TRBJ2-5	CASKVDRETQYF
NA	TRBV18	TRBJ2-3	CASSPPSLAQYF
NA	TRBV29-1	TRBJ2-3	CSVGGAGEDTQYF
many	TRBV29-1	TRBJ1-2	CNVEGGNF
many	TRBV28	TRBJ2-7	CASSLSQGSSYEQYF
many	TRBV29-1	TRBJ1-4	CSVEGVLGEKLFF
few	TRBV6-5	TRBJ1-1	CASDKDRGSHTEAFF
many	TRBV20-1	TRBJ2-7	CSARDILASVEQYF
many	TRBV20-1	TRBJ1-2	CSARDPGGNYGYTF
once	TRBV28	TRBJ2-1	CASSAQAGTNEQFF
few	TRBV18	TRBJ2-3	CASSPALTDTQYF
NA	TRBV20-1	TRBJ1-4	CSPGRGLNEKLFF
NA	TRBV9	TRBJ2-6	CASSVQATSSGANVLTF
many	TRBV20-1	TRBJ2-3	CSARDLGVAGEDTQYF
NA	TRBV29-1	TRBJ2-5	CSVGEGPQYF
few	TRBV5-4	TRBJ1-1	CASRTGWGTEAFF